The source of this T cell receptor (beta chain) is a study of siplizumab effects on memory and regulatory T cells. Per sample, the assay covered 100,000 or so TCR templates. Using immunoSEQ multiplex PCR, the repertoire was profiled, and TCRdb retains in-frame clones only, with some absent. The top ten clones hold roughly 29% of a sample with tens of thousands of clones, roughly nine tenths of them seen once. The germline CDR1 and CDR2 sequences are LNHDA and SQIVND (reference sequence). V lost 3 bases and J lost 2, with 8 bases in between. This CDR3 is 13 amino acids long. Sample: CD8+ T cells sorted from blood. J is TRBJ2-7 and V is TRBV19; D possibly corresponds to TRBD1 (6 bases). The TCR comes from a human donor in good health. CDR3 nucleotide sequence: TGTGCCAGTAGTATCAAGGGGGCCTACGAGCAGTACTTC. Translated: CASSIKGAYEQYF.